This TCR beta chain was profiled in a study of T cells expressing NK-cell markers (dated by TCRdb to the early 2020s). With regard to the full study: Several donors provided sorted CD3+CD56+NKG2C+, CD3+CD56+NKG2C- and CD3+CD56-NKG2C+ T-cell subsets, whose TCR beta-chain repertoires were profiled. Seven of the eight sequenced donors were HCMV-seropositive and one was HCMV-seronegative. All eight donors whose samples were sequenced were randomly selected healthy volunteers, three of them men and five women. Sequencing of the libraries produced 2 x 150 bp reads on Illumina HiSeq 2000/2500, MiSeq or NextSeq. The research as a whole found: Those dominant clonotypes were again the most abundant among CD3+CD56-NKG2C+ cells in several donors, at roughly 25-60.1%. Whether the expanded NKG2C-expressing T cell clones were specific for HCMV antigens was left unclear. In more than 5 donors, the dominant CD3+CD56+NKG2C+ clonotypes ranked among the top 10 CD8+ clonotypes, making up 1.0-7.0% of CD8+ T cells.

The germline V gene (reference sequence) provides CDR1 DFQATT and CDR2 SNEGSKA. The CDR3, cysteine through phenylalanine, is 14 amino acids long. Only the protein is available. The sequencing machine was an Illumina HiSeq 2000. 5'RACE template switching, by which a universal primer site and unique molecular identifiers were added, was used to make TCR beta cDNA libraries. Synthesis of cDNA was primed from the TCR beta constant segment and was followed by two consecutive PCR amplification steps. In the original analysis: MIGEC handled demultiplexing of the reads and grouping by UMI, while MiTCR was used to assemble and quantify clonotypes. To exclude erroneous sequences, any TCR cDNA sequence not supported by at least two reads was discarded. The tcR package was used for downstream repertoire analysis, and clonotypes were matched across fractions by CDR3 nucleotide sequence plus V segment. Antigen specificity was annotated against VDJdb with VDJmatch, allowing one amino acid substitution in CDR3. TCRdb reprocessed the reads and assigns one entry to each CDR3 protein sequence, leaving out DNA. The V and J calls reflect TCRdb's pipeline rather than the authors' work. The table for this sample shows 250,000 or so distinct CDR3 sequences. Around 4% of the sample rests with the top ten.

To determine HCMV serostatus, a commercial ELISA kit was used to detect HCMV-specific IgG in serum. Peripheral blood mononuclear cells were isolated from blood by Ficoll density gradient centrifugation. A word on this clonotype: Its antigen is not yet known.

Input material: blood T cells: a sorted CD56 or NKG2C T cell subset, CD4+ or CD8+ T cells, or bulk PBMC T cells (not recorded which). The TCR was taken from a woman aged 18 to 75 in good health. The sequence links TRBV20-1 to TRBJ2-5; TCRdb selects TRBD1, and the lack of DNA leaves this call unchecked. The CDR3 region reads CSAQKTGRGETQYF.